Sequencing of this T cell receptor beta chain was carried out in a study of T cell responses to AZD1222 COVID-19 vaccine. Profiling relied on immunoSEQ multiplex PCR, and the TCRdb table lists in-frame clones only, not all of them. The sample lists around 83,000 clones; about 82% were seen once. Study observations and caveats: In a largely white British group with more females than males, clonal diversity was possibly underestimated.

This clone was seen a few times. Antigen specificity is unknown. The receptor was isolated from an adult in good health. Sequencing used peripheral blood, obtained on day 0 of AZD1222 vaccination.

In DNA, the CDR3 is TGTGCCAGCAGTCTCCGGACAGGGCTCGCCGGGGAGCTGTTTTTT. This codes for CASSLRTGLAGELFF. The chain combines TRBV6-2 or TRBV6-3 with TRBJ2-2; 8 positions agree with TRBD1. The junction had 8 bases not matched to a gene; V was cut back by 5 bases and J by 6 bases. This CDR3 is 15 amino acids long. CDR1 is MNHEY and CDR2 is SVGEGT in the germline V gene.